Below, 20 T cell receptor beta chains from the same sample are listed, as sequenced in a study of blood T cell repertoires in COVID-19. Here immunoSEQ multiplex PCR was the method, and the copy in TCRdb shows in-frame clones only, minus some. The repertoire includes around 250,000 clones, about 86% of them detected once, and approximately 6% sits in the top ten. Sample: peripheral blood. The receptors originated from a man older than 75 with acute or convalescent COVID-19.

This chain joins TRBV29-1 and TRBJ2-3, with D possibly matching TRBD2 (5 bases). Trimming took 7 bases from V and 3 from J, leaving 8 bases between them. The CDR3 is 11 amino acids. Germline V lookup: CDR1 SQVTM, CDR2 ANQGSEA. The CDR3 region has the DNA TGCAGCGCCAGCGGTACAGATACGCAGTATTTT. Its translation: CSASGTDTQYF.

V usage is TRBV6-1 and J usage is TRBJ2-3; maybe TRBD2 (6 bases). V lost 3 bases, J lost 6 bases, and 13 bases lay in between. Looked up from germline, CDR1 is MNHNS and CDR2 is SASEGT. The length of the CDR3 is 14 residues. The CDR3 DNA reads as TGTGCCAGCAGTGAGGCAGGAGGGTTGGATACGCAGTATTTT. Its translation is CASSEAGGLDTQYF.

The chain links TRBV9 to TRBJ2-1; TRBD2 might be the D (5 bases). The germline V and J ends were trimmed by 0 bases and 1 base, with 8 bases remaining between them. The CDR3 sequence is 15 residues long. Germline CDR1 reads SGDLS; CDR2 reads YYNGEE. The CDR3: CASSVVAGSYNEQFF. In DNA form, the CDR3 reads TGTGCCAGCAGCGTAGTTGCGGGTTCCTACAATGAGCAGTTCTTC.

This clone was picked up one time. The chain joins TRBV7-2 to TRBJ1-1; D is perhaps TRBD1 (6 bases). This CDR3 region has 13 residues. The germline V and J ends were trimmed by 4 bases and 5 bases, with 11 bases remaining between them. The germline gives CDR1 SGHTA, CDR2 FQGNSA. The CDR3 protein is CASSSLQGTEAFF. The DNA of the CDR3 is TGTGCCAGCAGCTCCTTACAGGGAACTGAAGCTTTCTTT.

The chain uses TRBV2 and TRBJ2-5, with TRBD2 as a possible D gene (7 bases). V was clipped by 7 bases and J by 4 bases, with 13 bases between them. Germline-derived CDR1 and CDR2 are SNHLY and FYNNEI. There are 13 residues in the CDR3. The CDR3 coding sequence is TGTGCCAGCATGGACGGGGGGCGAGAGACCCAGTACTTC. As protein: CASMDGGRETQYF.

This chain connects TRBV7-8 to TRBJ1-6, with 8 nucleotides matching TRBD1. The CDR3 covers 14 residues. J lost 10 bases, V lost 3 bases, and 5 bases had no gene match. The V gene's germline CDR1 is SGHVS and CDR2 FQNEAQ. The CDR3 DNA reads as TGTGCCAGCAGCTTCGGACAGGGTTACTCACCCCTCCACTTT. It translates to CASSFGQGYSPLHF.

This sequence joins TRBV2 and TRBJ2-3; 8 bases line up with TRBD2. CDR1 and CDR2 from the germline V gene are SNHLY and FYNNEI. The ends lost 6 bases at V and 2 bases at J; junction bases unmatched: 7. This CDR3 has 15 residues. The CDR3 spells CASRVRAGATDTQYF. CDR3 nucleotide sequence: TGTGCCAGCAGAGTTAGAGCGGGAGCCACAGATACGCAGTATTTT. Based on the CDR3 plus reference TRBV2 and TRBJ2-3, the full variable domain is EPEVTQTPSHQVTQMGQEVILRCVPISNHLYFYWYRQILGQKVEFLVSFYNNEISEKSEIFDDQFSVERPDGSNFTLKIRSTKLEDSAMYFCASRVRAGATDTQYFGPGTRLTVL.

The gene calls are TRBV4-2 and TRBJ1-1, with 8 bases aligning to TRBD1. The germline V gene has CDR1 LGHNA and CDR2 YNFKEQ. CDR3 length: 13 residues. V shed 4 bases and J 5 bases; nucleotides not matched to a gene: 3. The CDR3 DNA reads TGTGCCAGCAGCCCTCGGACAGGGACTGAAGCTTTCTTT. Its translation is CASSPRTGTEAFF.

This chain joins TRBV3-1 (or the pseudogene TRBV3-2) and TRBJ2-7; D not resolved. Per germline, CDR1 LGHDT and CDR2 YNNKEL (reference sequence). V lost 3 bases and J 4 bases, leaving 10 bases between the germline ends. The CDR3 spans 13 residues. This CDR3 is CASSQAARYEQYF. The CDR3 coding sequence is TGTGCCAGCAGCCAGGCCGCGCGGTACGAGCAGTACTTC.

The chain joins TRBV30 to TRBJ2-2; 9 positions agree with TRBD2. Germline trimming cut 1 base from V and 4 bases from J; bases unmatched to any gene: 4. This CDR3 is 15 amino acids long. CDR1 GTSNPN and CDR2 SVGIG come from the germline V gene (reference sequence). Here the CDR3 DNA reads TGTGCCTGGAGTGGTGGCGGGAGGGCCACCGGGGAGCTGTTTTTT. It translates to CAWSGGGRATGELFF.

V usage is TRBV5-1 and J usage is TRBJ2-1, with D possibly being TRBD2 (6 bases). Trimming left V 0 bases short and J 4 bases short, with 11 bases between. Germline assignment: CDR1 SGHRS and CDR2 YFSETQ. The CDR3 sequence is 15 residues long. The DNA for the CDR3 is TGCGCCAGCAGCTTGGTGGCGGGGACGTACAATGAGCAGTTCTTC. As protein: CASSLVAGTYNEQFF.

The chain links TRBV6-5 to TRBJ2-7; TRBD2 matches 12 bases. Germline V gene lookup returns CDR1 MNHEY and CDR2 SVGAGI. V shed 6 bases, J shed 12 bases, and the junction held 12 bases outside the gene matches. The length of the CDR3 is 14 residues. DNA of the CDR3: TGTGCCAGCAGCCCGACTAGCGGGAGTTCGCCATCGTACTTC. This sequence encodes CASSPTSGSSPSYF.

The count of this clone is one. The chain recombines TRBV5-4 with TRBJ2-5, with 9 bases aligning to TRBD1. Per germline, CDR1 SGHNT and CDR2 YYREEE (reference sequence). The V segment lost 0 bases and the J segment 1 base; nucleotides outside the gene matches: 4. This CDR3 has 16 residues. The CDR3 loop reads CASSLGTGVGQETQYF. Written as DNA, the CDR3 is TGTGCCAGCAGCTTGGGGACAGGGGTGGGCCAAGAGACCCAGTACTTC.

The rearrangement links TRBV6-5 to TRBJ1-4; 9 bases map to TRBD1. V lost 6 bases to trimming and J lost 8 bases; unmatched junction nucleotides: 7. Germline V gives CDR1 MNHEY, CDR2 SVGAGI. The CDR3 extends over 14 amino acids. The CDR3 DNA sequence: TGTGCCAGCAGAAGGGACAGGGCCGGCGAAAAACTGTTTTTT. Translating gives CASRRDRAGEKLFF.

The gene calls are TRBV7-9 and TRBJ1-2; 8 positions agree with TRBD1. The CDR3 is made up of 15 amino acids. J lost 0 bases, V lost 5 bases, and 5 bases had no gene match. The germline V gene encodes CDR1 SEHNR and CDR2 FQNEAQ (reference sequence). Here the CDR3 DNA reads TGTGCCAGCAGCAACCTACAGGGGGCTAACTATGGCTACACCTTC. Its translation: CASSNLQGANYGYTF.

V usage is TRBV4-1 and J usage is TRBJ2-2, with TRBD2 matching 7 bases. V lost 4 bases to trimming and J lost 0 bases; unmatched junction nucleotides: 2. Germline CDR1 MGHRA, CDR2 YSYEKL. The CDR3 length is 15 residues. CDR3 in amino acids: CASSPGGTNTGELFF. In nucleotides, the CDR3 is TGCGCCAGCAGCCCCGGGGGGACGAACACCGGGGAGCTGTTTTTT.

The CDR3 is CASSVGAANEKLFF. CDR3 nucleotides: TGTGCCAGCAGCGTGGGAGCCGCTAATGAAAAACTGTTTTTT. The V and J genes are TRBV9 and TRBJ1-4; unclear D gene. Looked up from germline, CDR1 is SGDLS and CDR2 is YYNGEE. V gave up 2 bases and J gave up 3 bases, with 8 bases separating them. The CDR3 contains 14 residues.

V and J are TRBV28 and TRBJ1-5; the D gene is possibly TRBD1 (6 bases). Trimming removed 6 bases from V and 2 bases from J, with 14 bases in between. Germline loops: CDR1 MDHEN, CDR2 SYDVKM. The CDR3 totals 15 residues. The CDR3, as DNA: TGTGCCAGCAGGCTTACAGGGAAGGGCAATCAGCCCCAGCATTTT. Translation gives CASRLTGKGNQPQHF.

The rearrangement uses TRBV30 and TRBJ2-5; 12 bases are shared with TRBD2. The germline V gene encodes CDR1 GTSNPN and CDR2 SVGIG (reference sequence). J gave up 7 bases and V 5 bases, and 5 bases lay outside the gene matches. The length of the CDR3 is 13 residues. The CDR3 nucleotides are TGTGCCTGGGACGCGGGACTAGCGGGGACCCAGTACTTC. Protein: CAWDAGLAGTQYF.

DNA of the CDR3: TGTGCCAGCAGTTACTCACGGGGGGGGCCCTACGAGCAGTACTTC. Encoded protein: CASSYSRGGPYEQYF. The rearrangement uses TRBV6-6 and TRBJ2-7; 8 nucleotides line up with TRBD2. J lost 2 bases, V lost 0 bases, and 3 bases had no gene match. Germline CDR1 is MNHNY and CDR2 is SVGAGI (reference sequence). The CDR3 runs 15 residues.